The 8 T cell receptor beta chains below come from one sample, sequenced in a study of vaccination effects on CD4 cells after COVID-19. The antigens for these receptors are not known. TCRdb's table, derived via immunoSEQ multiplex PCR, lists solely in-frame clones and lacks some. The sample shows 70,000 or so clones, approximately 73% of them seen only once. Isolating CD4+ T cells followed more than 9 days of culture. Vaccination of participants consisted of two doses of either the BNT162b2 or mRNA-1273 vaccine. Material: CD4+ T cells from PBMCs cultured without peptide, obtained after COVID-19 vaccination. These receptors were taken from a human donor who received a COVID-19 vaccine.

V is TRBV7-3 and J is TRBJ1-2, with TRBD1 matching 7 bases. The CDR3 loop spans 13 amino acids. Trimming took 5 bases from V and 2 from J; bases not matched to a gene: 2. CDR1 is SGHTA and CDR2 is FQGTGA in the germline V gene. CDR3 sequence reads: CASSAGQNYGYTF. The CDR3 DNA follows: TGTGCCAGCAGCGCGGGACAGAACTATGGCTACACCTTC.

This sequence joins TRBV6-5 and TRBJ1-2; maybe TRBD1 (6 bases). The germline gives CDR1 MNHEY, CDR2 SVGAGI. There are 15 residues in the CDR3. Trimming took off 6 bases at V and 0 bases at J, with 14 bases between the two ends. The CDR3 here is CASSPEGDANYGYTF. In DNA form, the CDR3 reads TGTGCCAGCAGCCCGGAGGGGGATGCTAACTATGGCTACACCTTC.

The V and J genes are TRBV6-4 and TRBJ2-3; D is ambiguous. CDR3 size: 14 residues. Trimming stripped 6 bases from V and 0 bases from J, with 10 bases between. In germline, CDR1 is MRHNA, CDR2 SNTAGT. The chain's CDR3 is CASRWDSSTDTQYF. The CDR3 DNA reads TGTGCCAGCAGATGGGATTCTAGCACAGATACGCAGTATTTT.

The chain has TRBV12-3 or TRBV12-4 and TRBJ1-6; D is unclear. CDR3 length: 13 amino acids. V lost 3 bases to trimming and J lost 7 bases, with 7 bases between them. In nucleotides, the CDR3 is TGTGCCAGCAGTTTGGCAGCGAATTCACCCCTCCACTTT. Translation: CASSLAANSPLHF.

This clone has just a few counts. V gene TRBV7-3 combines with J gene TRBJ1-2; D gene uncertain. Germline loops: CDR1 SGHTA, CDR2 FQGTGA. The CDR3 is 15 amino acids. The germline V and J ends were trimmed by 5 bases and 4 bases, with 17 bases remaining between them. The chain's CDR3 is CASSPSGGNSYGYTF. In nucleotides, the CDR3 is TGTGCCAGCAGCCCGTCTGGAGGGAATAGCTATGGCTACACCTTC.

This clone occurred a few times. The chain links TRBV5-1 to TRBJ2-7; TRBD1 or TRBD2 may be the D gene (6 bases each). This CDR3 spans 13 amino acids. The germline V gene encodes CDR1 SGHRS and CDR2 YFSETQ. V dropped 0 bases and J dropped 8 bases, with 12 bases sitting between them. The CDR3 nucleotides read TGCGCCAGCAGCTTGGGGGGGGCAGGGAAGCAGTACGTC. The encoded protein is CASSLGGAGKQYV.

This clone was counted only a few times. The chain joins TRBV5-4 to TRBJ2-1; D is perhaps TRBD2 (6 bases). Germline-derived CDR1 and CDR2 are SGHNT and YYREEE (reference sequence). There are 16 residues in the CDR3. The V end was cut by 2 bases, the J end by 1 base, with 13 bases between. CDR3 DNA: TGTGCCAGCAGCTTCGGAGGGTTTCGGTCCTACAATGAGCAGTTCTTC. It codes for CASSFGGFRSYNEQFF.

The chain is built from TRBV5-8 and TRBJ2-3; 8 bases align to TRBD1. The CDR3 has 15 amino acids. The germline V gene encodes CDR1 SGHTS and CDR2 YDEGEE. V lost 7 bases to trimming and J lost 0 bases; unmatched junction nucleotides: 7. The CDR3 DNA sequence: TGTGCCAGCCCCAGCTGGGACAGGAGCACAGATACGCAGTATTTT. It translates to CASPSWDRSTDTQYF.